This T cell receptor (beta chain) was captured in a study of neurological immune-mediated disorders. Findings and limits, study-wide: Among expanded clones, no CDR3 amino acid sequences were shared across subjects, a pattern suggesting private repertoires in all groups.

5'RACE with 10-nucleotide random UMIs produced the cDNA. TCRdb re-derived calls from the 5' RACE reads in MiXCR, one entry per CDR3 protein. Of 46,000 or so distinct CDR3 sequences in the sample, approximately 10% are singletons; the top ten hold over 20%. PBMCs stored at -80 C, 2 million in total, were the source of the unsorted libraries. This clonotype was counted ten times or more. The antigen is undetermined. Sequences were obtained from PBMCs. This sequence was found in a woman aged 40 to 50 with HTLV-1-associated myelopathy (HAM/TSP).

CDR3 residues: CASSLSSNQPQHF. The CDR3, as DNA: TGTGCCAGCAGTTTATCGAGCAATCAGCCCCAGCATTTT. V gene TRBV27 combines with J gene TRBJ1-5, with unresolved D. Looked up from germline, CDR1 is MNHEY and CDR2 is SMNVEV (reference sequence). The ends were cut back, 0 bases at V and 1 base at J, with 1 base in the middle. The length of the CDR3 is 13 residues.